This T cell receptor beta chain was sequenced for a study of CD8 T cells in ankylosing spondylitis. Per germline, CDR1 GTSNPN and CDR2 SVGIG (reference sequence). V shed 4 bases and J 4 bases; nucleotides not matched to a gene: 9. CDR3 size: 14 residues. Each CDR3 protein is one row after TCRdb ran MiXCR on the 5' RACE reads. The table has approximately 150,000 distinct CDR3 sequences, 9.8% seen once; the top ten hold roughly 16%. The rearrangement joins TRBV30 to TRBJ2-7; 8 nucleotides match TRBD2. The sample taken for sequencing was blood, either unsorted or a sorted T cell fraction (not recorded which). The receptor was derived from a female donor with ankylosing spondylitis or in good health (not recorded which). For the CDR3, the DNA is TGTGCCTGGACAAAAGCGGGAGTAGGTTACGAGCAGTACTTC. Protein product: CAWTKAGVGYEQYF.